These 24 T cell receptor beta chains share one sample of origin, sequenced in a study of human T cells and chemical hapten exposure. TCRdb independently ran MiXCR on the RACE reads; one entry per CDR3 protein. The table lists roughly 100,000 distinct CDR3 sequences, about a tenth of them singletons, with 3.1% in the top ten. As for time point: pre-sensitization, week 0. The treatment here: therapeutic diphenylcyclopropenone sensitization with weekly scalp DPC. Sample: whole blood, taken in connection with sensitization to the hapten diphenylcyclopropenone (DPC). These TCRs come from a woman aged 55-70 years with alopecia areata. Some clones in this sample may be carry-over from other donors' samples.

This clonotype was detected many times. This rearrangement joins TRBV6-5 to TRBJ2-7; TRBD1 matches 7 bases. Germline V CDR1 and CDR2: MNHEY, SVGAGI. V trimming: 4 bases; J trimming: 5 bases; junction bases outside the gene matches: 8. This CDR3 has 14 amino acids. CDR3 loop: CASSSYGQANEQYF. The CDR3 coding sequence is TGTGCCAGCAGTTCCTACGGACAGGCCAACGAGCAGTACTTC.

The chain uses TRBV4-1 and TRBJ1-4; no definite D call. Germline CDR1 is MGHRA and CDR2 is YSYEKL. V lost 4 bases to trimming and J lost 8 bases, with 11 bases between them. There are 13 residues in the CDR3. This chain's CDR3 is CASSRSMTEKLFF. Here the CDR3 DNA reads TGCGCCAGCAGCCGATCCATGACAGAAAAACTGTTTTTT.

The chain employs TRBV3-1 and TRBJ1-3, with D unresolved. Germline CDR1 is LGHDT and CDR2 is YNNKEL (reference sequence). Trimming stripped 1 base from V and 0 bases from J, with 13 bases between. CDR3 length: 17 residues. CDR3 loop: CASSQGPDLSSGNTIYF. For the CDR3, the DNA is TGTGCCAGCAGCCAAGGCCCGGACCTGAGCTCTGGAAACACCATATATTTT.

This clonotype has just a few counts. The chain has TRBV11-2 and TRBJ2-5; D gene uncertain. Trimming left V 6 bases short and J 5 bases short, with 19 bases between. Looked up from germline, CDR1 is SGHAT and CDR2 is FQNNGV. The CDR3 has 15 residues. CDR3 sequence reads: CASSRPSTAPETQYF. In DNA, the CDR3 is TGTGCCAGCAGTCGCCCATCGACTGCCCCGGAGACCCAGTACTTC.

The rearrangement links TRBV20-1 to TRBJ1-1, with D perhaps TRBD1 (5 bases). Germline values: CDR1 DFQATT, CDR2 SNEGSKA (reference sequence). The CDR3 spans 13 residues. The ends were cut back, 6 bases at V and 1 base at J, with 12 bases in the middle. The CDR3, as DNA: TGCAGTGCCTCCCCGGGGGGGAACACTGAAGCTTTCTTT. Translating gives CSASPGGNTEAFF.

This clonotype was recorded at least ten times. The chain uses TRBV20-1 and TRBJ2-1; D not resolved. Germline V gene lookup returns CDR1 DFQATT and CDR2 SNEGSKA (reference sequence). CDR3 length equals 16 residues. The V and J ends lost 1 base and 0 bases respectively, with 13 bases between them. CDR3 amino acids: CSARGPWSHSYNEQFF. The CDR3 DNA follows: TGCAGTGCTAGAGGGCCGTGGAGTCACTCCTACAATGAGCAGTTCTTC.

The chain uses TRBV5-1 and TRBJ2-4, with 8 bases lining up with TRBD1. CDR1 and CDR2 from the germline V gene are SGHRS and YFSETQ. The CDR3 extends over 16 amino acids. J was trimmed by 0 bases and V by 0 bases; bases with no gene match: 2. CDR3 DNA: TGCGCCAGCAGCTTGGGACAGGGGCTAGCCAAAAACATTCAGTACTTC. Protein sequence: CASSLGQGLAKNIQYF.

This clonotype has just a few counts. The chain links TRBV7-9 to TRBJ2-7; tentative D call: TRBD2 (5 bases). V lost 5 bases and J 0 bases, leaving 11 bases between the germline ends. Germline loops: CDR1 SEHNR, CDR2 FQNEAQ (reference sequence). The CDR3 is made up of 14 amino acids. The CDR3 DNA follows: TGTGCCAGCAGCCGACAAGCGGACTCCTACGAGCAGTACTTC. Translation gives CASSRQADSYEQYF. Full variable domain (outside the CDR3, taken from reference TRBV7-9 and TRBJ2-7): DTGVSQNPRHKITKRGQNVTFRCDPISEHNRLYWYRQTLGQGPEFLTYFQNEAQLEKSRLLSDRFSAERPKGSFSTLEIQRTEQGDSAMYLCASSRQADSYEQYFGPGTRLTVT.

This clonotype was counted at least ten times. The chain joins TRBV27 to TRBJ2-3; no definite D call. The CDR3 is 13 residues long. V was pared by 2 bases and J by 2 bases, with 5 bases between. Germline CDR1 is MNHEY and CDR2 is SMNVEV (reference sequence). The CDR3 DNA is TGTGCCAGCAGTTTAGGGTACACAGATACGCAGTATTTT. Translated: CASSLGYTDTQYF.

This clonotype turned up a few times. The chain recombines TRBV5-4 with TRBJ2-2; no firm D call. In germline, CDR1 is SGHNT, CDR2 YYREEE (reference sequence). The CDR3 extends over 13 amino acids. The V end was cut by 4 bases, the J end by 4 bases, with 8 bases between. CDR3 residues: CASSQQLTGELFF. The CDR3 DNA is TGTGCCAGCAGCCAACAGCTCACCGGGGAGCTGTTTTTT. Supplemented by reference TRBV5-4 and TRBJ2-2, the full variable domain reads ETGVTQSPTHLIKTRGQQVTLRCSSQSGHNTVSWYQQALGQGPQFIFQYYREEENGRGNFPPRFSGLQFPNYSSELNVNALELDDSALYLCASSQQLTGELFFGEGSRLTVL.

CDR3 nucleotides: TGTGCCAGCTCACCTAATTCAGGGGGCAGGGGCAATCAGCCCCAGCATTTT. As protein: CASSPNSGGRGNQPQHF. This chain connects TRBV18 to TRBJ1-5, with 8 positions matching TRBD1. Germline CDR1 KGHSH, CDR2 LQKENI. The J segment lost 2 bases and the V segment lost 3 bases, leaving 9 bases of the junction unmatched. CDR3 length: 17 amino acids.

This clonotype has more than one count but fewer than ten. The CDR3 is CASSQGDGTVRDGEQFF. The CDR3 DNA is TGTGCCAGCAGCCAGGGAGACGGGACCGTTCGGGATGGTGAGCAGTTCTTC. The chain has TRBV4-2 and TRBJ2-1; either TRBD1 or TRBD2 may fit D (5 bases each). There are 17 residues in the CDR3. Germline-derived CDR1 and CDR2 are LGHNA and YNFKEQ. The V end lost 3 bases, the J end lost 9 bases, and 24 bases lay between the germline ends.

The sample holds many counts of this clonotype. The chain couples TRBV18 to TRBJ1-2; D may be TRBD1 (5 bases). This CDR3 spans 18 amino acids. Germline CDR1 reads KGHSH; CDR2 reads LQKENI. The V end lost 1 base, the J end lost 8 bases, and 26 bases lay between the germline ends. The CDR3 DNA is TGTGCCAGCTCACCACGGTCGGTGGGGCAGTGGGGTTCTGGAGGCTACACCTTC. It specifies CASSPRSVGQWGSGGYTF.

This clonotype was observed a few times. V is TRBV20-1 and J is TRBJ2-2; TRBD1 might be the D (5 bases). The CDR3 loop spans 17 amino acids. The germline CDR1 and CDR2 sequences are DFQATT and SNEGSKA (reference sequence). V was pared by 1 base and J by 1 base, with 16 bases between. The CDR3 protein is CSARGQSGHGNTGELFF. The CDR3 DNA is TGCAGTGCTAGAGGCCAGTCAGGGCACGGGAACACCGGGGAGCTGTTTTTT.

In its sample, this clonotype was seen a few times. The chain recombines TRBV7-9 with TRBJ1-1; the D gene is possibly TRBD1 (6 bases). The germline V gene has CDR1 SEHNR and CDR2 FQNEAQ (reference sequence). Trimming took off 4 bases at V and 8 bases at J, with 14 bases between the two ends. The CDR3 consists of 13 residues. This CDR3 is CASSWGAQAEAFF. Written as DNA, the CDR3 is TGTGCCAGCAGCTGGGGGGCGCAGGCGGAAGCTTTCTTT.

V usage is TRBV9 and J usage is TRBJ2-3, with D hard to call. Germline lookup yields CDR1 SGDLS and CDR2 YYNGEE. Trimming took 0 bases from V and 6 from J, leaving 14 bases between them. CDR3 size: 15 residues. DNA of the CDR3: TGTGCCAGCAGCGTAGAGTCTCAGGCGTGGGATACGCAGTATTTT. It encodes CASSVESQAWDTQYF.

This clonotype was seen many times. The rearrangement joins TRBV14 to TRBJ2-1; a possible D gene is TRBD2 (5 bases). The V end was cut by 0 bases, the J end by 0 bases, with 9 bases between. Germline CDR1 and CDR2: SGHDN and FVKESK. The CDR3 extends over 16 amino acids. The CDR3 DNA follows: TGTGCCAGCAGCCAAGATACCGGGGTCTCCTACAATGAGCAGTTCTTC. Its protein is CASSQDTGVSYNEQFF.

In its sample, this clonotype was seen a few times. J is TRBJ2-1 and V is TRBV6-5; perhaps D is TRBD1 or TRBD2 (5 bases each). Germline V lookup: CDR1 MNHEY, CDR2 SVGAGI. V lost 2 bases to trimming and J lost 7 bases, with 15 bases between them. There are 15 residues in the CDR3. The CDR3 DNA reads as TGTGCCAGCAGTTACGGTGACAGAGGGCGAAATGAGCAGTTCTTC. It codes for CASSYGDRGRNEQFF.

V is TRBV5-8 and J is TRBJ1-1, with TRBD1 matching over 8 bases. The germline CDR1 and CDR2 sequences are SGHTS and YDEGEE. The J segment lost 5 bases and the V segment lost 2 bases, leaving 2 bases of the junction unmatched. This CDR3 has 13 amino acids. The CDR3 DNA is TGTGCCAGCAGCTTCAACAGGGGGACTGAAGCTTTCTTT. This encodes CASSFNRGTEAFF.

This clonotype occurred many times. This chain joins TRBV6-5 and TRBJ2-7, with a weak D call TRBD1 (6 bases). V lost 6 bases to trimming and J lost 1 base, with 10 bases between them. Germline lookup yields CDR1 MNHEY and CDR2 SVGAGI. This CDR3 contains 13 residues. The CDR3 coding sequence is TGTGCCAGCAGCTACAGGGTATCCTACGAGCAGTACTTC. Translating it yields CASSYRVSYEQYF.

This clonotype was seen a handful of times. This sequence joins TRBV5-1 and TRBJ1-2; 7 positions match TRBD1. The length of the CDR3 is 14 residues. V dropped 4 bases and J dropped 4; count of bases not matched to a gene: 7. Germline CDR1 is SGHRS and CDR2 is YFSETQ. CDR3 sequence (DNA): TGCGCCAGCAGCGAGCAACAGGGGCCCTATGGCTACACCTTC. Translation: CASSEQQGPYGYTF.

This clonotype was seen at least ten times. This sequence joins TRBV19 and TRBJ2-2, with TRBD2 as a possible D gene (5 bases). V was pared by 7 bases and J by 0 bases, with 12 bases between. The CDR3 is made up of 15 amino acids. Per the germline V gene, CDR1 is LNHDA and CDR2 is SQIVND (reference sequence). The CDR3, as DNA: TGTGCCAGTATCCCGGGGTCTGCGAACACCGGGGAGCTGTTTTTT. Encoded protein: CASIPGSANTGELFF.

This clonotype was detected ten times or more. The chain has TRBV20-1 and TRBJ2-7; unclear D gene. In germline, CDR1 is DFQATT, CDR2 SNEGSKA (reference sequence). The CDR3 covers 13 residues. The V end was cut by 7 bases, the J end by 1 base, with 14 bases between. For the CDR3, the DNA is TGCAGTGGAGACTCGGAGACATCCTACGAGCAGTACTTC. It encodes CSGDSETSYEQYF.

This clonotype was observed many times. The chain is built from TRBV12-3 or TRBV12-4 and TRBJ1-2; no reliable D call. The CDR3 is 13 amino acids. The V end lost 4 bases, the J end lost 1 base, and 7 bases lay between the germline ends. The CDR3 DNA reads as TGTGCCAGCAGTTCCAGAAATAACTATGGCTACACCTTC. It translates to CASSSRNNYGYTF.